The entry below describes one TCR beta chain. Its antigen is still unknown. These data originate in a study of T cell responses to AZD1222 COVID-19 vaccine. Assay used: immunoSEQ multiplex PCR; TCRdb lists only in-frame clones, some missing. The sample has 130,000 or so clones, roughly 93% seen once. Whole-study findings and limits: Repertoires were obtained solely post-peak T cell response.

The starting material was peripheral blood, obtained 28 days after the second AZD1222 dose. The receptor was derived from an adult who received the AZD1222 COVID-19 vaccine.

CDR3 in amino acids: CASSGPFSRGQETQYF. The CDR3, as DNA: TGTGCCAGCAGTGGCCCGTTCAGCCGAGGGCAAGAGACCCAGTACTTC. The genes are TRBV7-9 and TRBJ2-5, with D perhaps matching TRBD2 (5 bases). Trimming removed 6 bases from V and 2 bases from J, with 19 bases in between. The CDR3 runs to 16 residues. CDR1 and CDR2 (germline): SEHNR, FQNEAQ (reference sequence).